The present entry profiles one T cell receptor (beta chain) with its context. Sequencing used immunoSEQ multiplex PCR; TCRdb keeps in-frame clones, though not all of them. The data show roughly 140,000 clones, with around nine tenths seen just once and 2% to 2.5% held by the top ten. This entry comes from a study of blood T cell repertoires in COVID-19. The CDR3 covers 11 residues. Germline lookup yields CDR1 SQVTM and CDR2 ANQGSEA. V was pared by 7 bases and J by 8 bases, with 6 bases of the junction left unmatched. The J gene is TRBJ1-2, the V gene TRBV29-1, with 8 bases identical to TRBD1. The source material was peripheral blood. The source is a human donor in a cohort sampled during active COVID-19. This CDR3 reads CSASGTGGYTF. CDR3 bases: TGCAGCGCCTCCGGGACAGGCGGCTACACCTTC.